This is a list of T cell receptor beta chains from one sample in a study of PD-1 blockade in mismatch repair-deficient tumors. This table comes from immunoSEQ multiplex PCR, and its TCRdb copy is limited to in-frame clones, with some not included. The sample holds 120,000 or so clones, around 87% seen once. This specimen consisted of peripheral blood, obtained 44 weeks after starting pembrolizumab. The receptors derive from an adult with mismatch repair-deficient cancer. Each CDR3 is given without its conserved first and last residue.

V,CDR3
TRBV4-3,ASSTSGGLIQY
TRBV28,ASRLTGYGYT
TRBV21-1,ASSTTGGSWANYSYT
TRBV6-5,ASSYSLQGAVGELF
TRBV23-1,ASIRDRGPNQPQH
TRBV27,ASTTGLPQDTQY
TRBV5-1,ASSSTSTDTQY
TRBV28,ASTLRREVPETQY
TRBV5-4,ASSSWAGGGEGTDTQY
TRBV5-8,ASSLGGNLGDEQY
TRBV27,ASSLGGQDIQY
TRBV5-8,ASSLGSQLNTEAF
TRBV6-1,ASSEGQAPSYEQY
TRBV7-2,ASSLLMNTEAF
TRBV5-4,ASSLAGNTGELF
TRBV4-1,ASSHSLAGAYEQY
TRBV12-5,ASGVNRGPYNEQF
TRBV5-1,ASSPLGGNQPQH
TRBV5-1,ASSLEQETQY
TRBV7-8,ASSPRGEEGNQPQH
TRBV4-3,ASSQGGGSETQY
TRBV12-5,ASGLITDTQY
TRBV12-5,ASGLVWWDSGNTIY
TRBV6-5,ASTRGQEAF
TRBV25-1,ASSDRGLGEQF
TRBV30,AWTSPGEGANVLT
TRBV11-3,ASSPGTAINYGYT
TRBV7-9,ASSLADRASTEAF
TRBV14,ASSRDSWNEQF
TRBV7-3,ASSLYDSHEQY
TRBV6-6,ASSALPGRSYEQY
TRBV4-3,ASSRAGRPTDTQY
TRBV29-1,SVVSSFSGRVSRTDTQY
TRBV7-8,ASSLSGEQF
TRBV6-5,ASSYKGTDTQY
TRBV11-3,ASGGDYPNEQF
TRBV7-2,ASSLDWDHYGYT
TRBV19,ASSIVQGANTGELF
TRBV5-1,ASSLGGQNTGELF
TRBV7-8,ASSRLAGAYEQY
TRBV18,ASSPPGTGVISGANVLT
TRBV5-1,ASSPTSSYNEQF